This TCR beta chain was sequenced during a study of low-dose radiotherapy and immunotherapy resistance in tumors (dated by TCRdb to the early 2020s). In terms of the full investigation: In Cohort 1, each fraction delivered 0.5 Gy every 2 weeks, and the prescribed total PTV dose was 6.5 Gy. Patients took aspirin 300 mg orally once daily for four cycles, starting on cycle 1 day 1. Patients were given nivolumab as a 240 mg flat dose every two weeks and ipilimumab at 1 mg/kg every six weeks, with both drugs delivered intravenously. Eight patients were included in the translational analysis: three from the first dose cohort and the first five from the second dose cohort. The trial did not randomize participants into treatment groups. Every two weeks, patients got intravenous cyclophosphamide at 200 mg/m2, given one day ahead of each radiation and immunotherapy administration. For Cohort 2, the dose was 1 Gy per fraction given every two weeks, adding up to 13 Gy in total across 26 weeks.

Instrument used: Illumina HiSeq 2500. To make first-strand cDNA, Superscript III was used along with a set of TRAV- and TRBV-specific primers so that both the TCRalpha and TCRbeta chains were covered. TCRs were amplified for approximately 20 PCR cycles with Phusion, using a constant-region primer paired with the adapter attached to the V primers. Isolated mRNA was amplified with the MessageAmp II aRNA Amplification Kit, using an approximately 16-hour in vitro transcription at 37°C. The Dynabeads mRNA DIRECT Purification Kit was used to isolate mRNA for TCR sequencing. A second approximately 25-cycle Phusion PCR added indexed Illumina adapters, and products were purified with AMPure XP beads. On the study's bioinformatics: Using custom Perl scripts, TCR sequences that encoded the same protein were pooled, out-of-frame sequences were dropped, and the abundance of each clonotype was calculated. Any TCR sequence supported by only a single read was excluded from analysis. Shannon entropy, Gini index, clonality, richness, and the frequency of TCRs shared between repertoires were included as repertoire metrics. TCRdb reworked the public reads: Q25 trimming with fastp, MiXCR clone assembly, productive beta chains retained. CDR3 protein sequences are deduplicated, and each keeps its most common genes and DNA. TCRdb's processing, not the authors', yielded these V and J calls. The sample table holds about 91,000 distinct CDR3 sequences, of which 20% to 25% were seen once. 13% of the sample is held by the ten biggest clonotypes.

This clonotype showed up many times. Its cognate antigen has yet to be identified. Base-call qualities are not available, and no considerably larger clone is one nucleotide away. Spanning cysteine to phenylalanine, the CDR3 consists of 16 amino acids. The kept DNA is CDR3 alone, 48 bases in frame from the first base. V gives up 5 bases and J gives up 0 bases, and the segment between their germline ends measures 13 bases. CDR1 SGHTA and CDR2 FQGNSA are derived from the germline V gene. This sample's time point label indicates: after trial treatment. The treatment or condition label, read with the paper, signifies: LDRT plus nivolumab, ipilimumab, low-dose cyclophosphamide and aspirin (RACIN trial). The donors came from RACIN, which was a single-arm phase I dose-escalation trial that paired nivolumab and ipilimumab with aspirin, low-dose cyclophosphamide and low-dose radiotherapy. Patients were eligible if they had advanced solid tumors that were TIL-negative.

This sequence was found in a female donor with ovarian cancer. This specimen was PBMCs, taken after low-dose radiotherapy plus immunotherapy. This sequence uses TRBV7-2 and TRBJ2-2, with no confident D gene call. The nucleotide sequence is given as TGTGCCAGCAGCCGGGCCGGTAATCCGAACACCGGGGAGCTGTTTTTT. It translates to CASSRAGNPNTGELFF. Reference TRBV7-2 and TRBJ2-2 proteins supply the regions before and after the CDR3; the full variable domain is: GAGVSQSPSNKVTEKGKDVELRCDPISGHTALYWYRQSLGQGLEFLIYFQGNSAPDKSGLPSDRFSAERTGGSVSTLTIQRTQQEDSAVYLCASSRAGNPNTGELFFGEGSRLTVL.